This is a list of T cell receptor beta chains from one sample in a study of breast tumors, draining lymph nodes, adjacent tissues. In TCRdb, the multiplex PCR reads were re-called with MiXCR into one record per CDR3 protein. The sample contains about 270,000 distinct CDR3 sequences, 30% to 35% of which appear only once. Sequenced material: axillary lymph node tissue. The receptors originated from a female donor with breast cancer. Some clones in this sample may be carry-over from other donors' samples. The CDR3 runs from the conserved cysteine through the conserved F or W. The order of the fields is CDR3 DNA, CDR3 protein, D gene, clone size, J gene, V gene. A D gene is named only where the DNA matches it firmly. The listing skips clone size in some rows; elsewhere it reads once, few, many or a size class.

DNA: TGTGCCAGTAGTATGGGGACTGCTCTATCACCCCTCCACTTT
CDR3: CASSMGTALSPLHF
D: NA
size: many
J: TRBJ1-6
V: TRBV19

DNA: TGTGCCAGCAGCGCCCCCGGGACTAGAGCCTTCTACACAGATACGCAGTATTTT
CDR3: CASSAPGTRAFYTDTQYF
D: TRBD2
size: many
J: TRBJ2-3
V: TRBV7-9

DNA: TGTGCCAGCAGCATTGGACAGTACAATGAGCAGTTCTTC
CDR3: CASSIGQYNEQFF
D: NA
size: many
J: TRBJ2-1
V: TRBV11-3

DNA: TGTGCCAGCAGCGTAGGCGTTTGGAGGTTGGATACCGGGGAGCTGTTTTTT
CDR3: CASSVGVWRLDTGELFF
D: NA
size: many
J: TRBJ2-2
V: TRBV9

DNA: TGTGCCAGCAGCTTAGCTCCGGGACGGCTAGGAGAAGCTTTCTTT
CDR3: CASSLAPGRLGEAFF
D: NA
size: NA
J: TRBJ1-1
V: TRBV7-2

DNA: TGTGCCACCAGCAGAGTGGGGCGCAATCAGCCCCAGCATTTT
CDR3: CATSRVGRNQPQHF
D: NA
size: many
J: TRBJ1-5
V: TRBV15

DNA: TGCGCCAGCAGCCAAGATCCCCTGGGACTAGCGGGAGGGATCCGGGAGACCCAGTACTTC
CDR3: CASSQDPLGLAGGIRETQYF
D: TRBD2
size: NA
J: TRBJ2-5
V: TRBV4-3

DNA: TGTGCCAGCAGCTTAAACCCGGGAAGGACAGATACGCAGTATTTT
CDR3: CASSLNPGRTDTQYF
D: NA
size: NA
J: TRBJ2-3
V: TRBV7-3

DNA: TGTGCCACTGCCCCCACCCAGGGGATAGCAGATACGCAGTATTTT
CDR3: CATAPTQGIADTQYF
D: NA
size: NA
J: TRBJ2-3
V: TRBV28

DNA: TGTGCTAGAGACCGAGGGACTAGCACAGATACGCAGTATTTT
CDR3: CARDRGTSTDTQYF
D: NA
size: NA
J: TRBJ2-3
V: TRBV19

DNA: TGTGCCATCAGTGCAGGCACCGATACAGATACGCAGTATTTT
CDR3: CAISAGTDTDTQYF
D: NA
size: many
J: TRBJ2-3
V: TRBV10-3

DNA: TGTGCCTGGAATGGACAGGGCCCCGAAAAACTGTTTTTT
CDR3: CAWNGQGPEKLFF
D: TRBD1
size: many
J: TRBJ1-4
V: TRBV30

DNA: TGTGCCATCAGTGAGCTAGATTTTGGGGAGCTGTTTTTT
CDR3: CAISELDFGELFF
D: NA
size: many
J: TRBJ2-2
V: TRBV10-3

DNA: TGTGCCAGCAGCTTACCTAGCGGGGGGGACACCGGGGAGCAGTTCTTC
CDR3: CASSLPSGGDTGEQFF
D: TRBD2
size: NA
J: TRBJ2-1
V: TRBV7-2

DNA: TGTGCCAGCAGCCAAGAGGGCCCCGCGCAGCCCCAGCATTTT
CDR3: CASSQEGPAQPQHF
D: NA
size: few
J: TRBJ1-5
V: TRBV3-1

DNA: TGTGCCAGGAGTCTGGCAGGGGATGACTATGGCTACACCTTC
CDR3: CARSLAGDDYGYTF
D: NA
size: many
J: TRBJ1-2
V: TRBV19

DNA: TGTGCCAGCAGCTTTGCGCCGGGGCACTACAATGAGCAGTTCTTC
CDR3: CASSFAPGHYNEQFF
D: NA
size: many
J: TRBJ2-1
V: TRBV7-2

DNA: TGCGCCAGCAGCACAGACAGGGGCCATATTTCGGATACGCAGTATTTT
CDR3: CASSTDRGHISDTQYF
D: TRBD1
size: many
J: TRBJ2-3
V: TRBV4-3

DNA: TGCAGCGTTGAACTTCACAGCGACCTGGGGCAGTACTTC
CDR3: CSVELHSDLGQYF
D: NA
size: many
J: TRBJ2-7
V: TRBV29-1

DNA: TGTGCCAGCAGACATACAGGGGGCACAATCAAAGAGACCCAGTACTTC
CDR3: CASRHTGGTIKETQYF
D: TRBD1
size: once
J: TRBJ2-5
V: TRBV6-5

DNA: TGTGCCAGCAGCTTGTTGGGTGAGGGGCGCACAGATACGCAGTATTTT
CDR3: CASSLLGEGRTDTQYF
D: NA
size: many
J: TRBJ2-3
V: TRBV5-5

DNA: TGTGCCAGCAGTGGCACAGGGGGCTTGAACACTGAAGCTTTCTTT
CDR3: CASSGTGGLNTEAFF
D: TRBD1
size: few
J: TRBJ1-1
V: TRBV2

DNA: TGTGCCAGCAGCTTAGCTGGAGAGATAACCTACGAGCAGTACTTC
CDR3: CASSLAGEITYEQYF
D: NA
size: many
J: TRBJ2-7
V: TRBV7-2

DNA: TGTGCCAGTAGTCCCCGCGGAGGGGAAGTCGGTGGCTACACCTTC
CDR3: CASSPRGGEVGGYTF
D: NA
size: many
J: TRBJ1-2
V: TRBV19

DNA: TGTGCCTGGAGTGGTGCGAATAGCAATCAGCCCCAGCATTTT
CDR3: CAWSGANSNQPQHF
D: NA
size: many
J: TRBJ1-5
V: TRBV30

DNA: TGTGCCAGCAGTTTTGGGCAGAACACTGAAGCTTTCTTT
CDR3: CASSFGQNTEAFF
D: NA
size: NA
J: TRBJ1-1
V: TRBV27

DNA: TGTGCCACCAGTGATTTGATCGATGAGCAGTTCTTC
CDR3: CATSDLIDEQFF
D: NA
size: many
J: TRBJ2-1
V: TRBV24-1

DNA: TGTGCCAGCAGCTTAGTGAGGGGCCCCCTAGCCAAAAACCTTCAGTACTTC
CDR3: CASSLVRGPLAKNLQYF
D: NA
size: once
J: TRBJ2-4
V: TRBV11-2

DNA: TGCAGCGTGAGGCCACTAGCGGGGATGAATACGCAGTATTTT
CDR3: CSVRPLAGMNTQYF
D: TRBD2
size: many
J: TRBJ2-3
V: TRBV29-1

DNA: TGCGCCAGCAGCTGGAGCGGGACAGCTACTCCGGATTCACCCCTCCACTTT
CDR3: CASSWSGTATPDSPLHF
D: TRBD1
size: many
J: TRBJ1-6
V: TRBV5-1

DNA: TGTGCCAGCAGCTATTACTACGAGCAGTACTTC
CDR3: CASSYYYEQYF
D: NA
size: many
J: TRBJ2-7
V: TRBV11-2

DNA: TGCGCCAGCAGCCAAGCGAAAGGCAGGGGATACGAGCGGTACTTC
CDR3: CASSQAKGRGYERYF
D: NA
size: NA
J: TRBJ2-7
V: TRBV4-1

DNA: TGCGCCAGCAGAGGAGGGGGGGGCTACGAGCAGTACTTC
CDR3: CASRGGGGYEQYF
D: NA
size: NA
J: TRBJ2-7
V: TRBV7-3

DNA: TGCAGCGGGCCTAGCACAGATACGCAGTATTTT
CDR3: CSGPSTDTQYF
D: NA
size: NA
J: TRBJ2-3
V: TRBV29-1

DNA: TGTGCCATCAGTGGTTACACAGGTACGCAGCATTTT
CDR3: CAISGYTGTQHF
D: NA
size: NA
J: TRBJ1-5
V: TRBV10-3

DNA: TGTGCCATCAGTGAGTCGACGGACGAGCAGTACTTC
CDR3: CAISESTDEQYF
D: NA
size: many
J: TRBJ2-7
V: TRBV10-3

DNA: TGTGCCAGCAGTCTTGCGGACAGGGACTACGAGCAGTACTTC
CDR3: CASSLADRDYEQYF
D: TRBD1
size: few
J: TRBJ2-7
V: TRBV6-1

DNA: TGTGCCAGCAGTGAACTGGGACTAGCGGGAGTATCACTCTACGAGCAGTACTTC
CDR3: CASSELGLAGVSLYEQYF
D: TRBD2
size: NA
J: TRBJ2-7
V: TRBV6-1

DNA: TGTGCCAGCAGCTTGGACAGTTCCGAGCAGTACTTC
CDR3: CASSLDSSEQYF
D: NA
size: NA
J: TRBJ2-7
V: TRBV5-5

DNA: TGTGCCAGCAGTTACGGGACTAGCGGACAAGAGACCCAGTACTTC
CDR3: CASSYGTSGQETQYF
D: TRBD2
size: NA
J: TRBJ2-5
V: TRBV6-2/TRBV6-3

DNA: TGTGCCAGCAGCTATACCCGTAGACAGGACTCCGAGCAGTACTTC
CDR3: CASSYTRRQDSEQYF
D: NA
size: many
J: TRBJ2-7
V: TRBV11-3

DNA: TGTGCCAGCAGCCACCGGGGGACCGAGCAGTACTTC
CDR3: CASSHRGTEQYF
D: NA
size: many
J: TRBJ2-7
V: TRBV5-8

DNA: TGCGCCAGTAGCGCTAGCAGTCAAGAGACCCAGTACTTC
CDR3: CASSASSQETQYF
D: NA
size: NA
J: TRBJ2-5
V: TRBV19

DNA: TGTGCCAGCAGCTTGGGCCCCTCGAGGGATCAGCCCCAGCATTTT
CDR3: CASSLGPSRDQPQHF
D: NA
size: many
J: TRBJ1-5
V: TRBV5-8